This TCR beta chain was documented in a study of molecular identifiers for immune sequencing clone quantification. The CDR3 covers 14 residues. Trimming cost V 0 bases and J 2 bases, with 6 bases left between them. Study observations and caveats: Sharing of a barcode by identical TCR molecules could cause highly expanded clone sizes to be underestimated.

This clonotype appeared many times. No antigen is known for it. Via MiXCR, TCRdb re-called the PCR reads, giving one row per CDR3 protein. The table shows over 600,000 distinct CDR3 sequences, with less than 20% occurring only once. The sample comprised naive CD8+ T cells from blood, with Jurkat cell RNA spiked in. Subset in this sample: FACS-sorted CD8+CD4-CCR7+CD45RA+ naive T cells. This chain connects TRBV23-1 to TRBJ2-3, with D unclear. TRBV23-1 is an open reading frame whose function is uncertain. This receptor was identified in a human donor in good health. Some libraries in this study had Jurkat cell RNA spiked in. For the CDR3, the DNA is TGCGCCAGCAGTCAATCGAGGACCACAGATACGCAGTATTTT. It specifies CASSQSRTTDTQYF.